These 25 T cell receptor beta chains originate from one sample sequenced in a study of early T cells in non-severe SARS-CoV-2 infection. From the 5' RACE reads, TCRdb called clonotypes with MiXCR, one entry per CDR3 protein. The sample records tens of thousands of distinct CDR3 sequences, 14% being singletons. Sequences were derived from whole blood, sampled at baseline. The receptor set was obtained from an adult who was a healthcare worker with PCR-confirmed SARS-CoV-2 infection or an uninfected control (not recorded which).

This clonotype was recorded many times. The CDR3 reads CASSPRTSGSYNEQFF. CDR3 nucleotide sequence: TGTGCCAGCAGCCCCAGGACTAGCGGGAGTTACAATGAGCAGTTCTTC. This chain links TRBV9 with TRBJ2-1, with TRBD2 matching over 13 bases. The ends lost 4 bases at V and 4 bases at J; junction bases unmatched: 5. Germline assignment: CDR1 SGDLS and CDR2 YYNGEE. The CDR3 consists of 16 residues.

A few counts support this clonotype. The chain uses TRBV7-9 and TRBJ1-1; D might be TRBD1 (5 bases). The CDR3 consists of 16 residues. Germline CDR1 and CDR2: SEHNR and FQNEAQ (reference sequence). Trimming removed 4 bases at V and 4 bases at J, with 19 bases between. Here the CDR3 reads CASSSHGGGLGTEAFF. CDR3 nucleotide sequence: TGTGCCAGCAGCTCCCATGGGGGGGGTCTGGGCACTGAAGCTTTCTTT.

This clonotype has at least ten counts. V and J are TRBV28 and TRBJ2-7, with 10 bases that match TRBD1. V dropped 3 bases and J dropped 1; count of bases not matched to a gene: 0. CDR3 length: 14 residues. Germline loops: CDR1 MDHEN, CDR2 SYDVKM. CDR3 protein: CASSLGQGSYEQYF. CDR3 bases: TGTGCCAGCAGTTTGGGACAGGGGTCCTACGAGCAGTACTTC. Looking up the rest from reference TRBV28 and TRBJ2-7 gives the full variable domain: DVKVTQSSRYLVKRTGEKVFLECVQDMDHENMFWYRQDPGLGLRLIYFSYDVKMKEKGDIPEGYSVSREKKERFSLILESASTNQTSMYLCASSLGQGSYEQYFGPGTRLTVT.

The chain combines TRBV24-1 with TRBJ2-2, with 13 bases that match TRBD2. CDR1 and CDR2 (germline): KGHDR, SFDVKD. Trimming at V came to 5 bases and at J to 1 base, leaving 9 bases not matched to a gene. The CDR3 has 19 residues. The CDR3 protein is CATSGPGTSGAMNTGELFF. The CDR3 DNA sequence: TGTGCCACCAGTGGTCCCGGGACTAGCGGGGCGATGAACACCGGGGAGCTGTTTTTT.

Many counts were recorded for this clonotype. The chain employs TRBV20-1 and TRBJ2-4; 9 bases are a match to TRBD2. V was pared by 5 bases and J by 6 bases, with 8 bases of the junction left unmatched. This CDR3 region has 14 residues. Germline CDR1 is DFQATT and CDR2 is SNEGSKA (reference sequence). This CDR3 reads CSAESGRIGNIQYF. The DNA of the CDR3 is TGCAGTGCTGAAAGCGGGAGGATCGGAAACATTCAGTACTTC.

The gene calls are TRBV27 and TRBJ2-7; D gene ambiguous. Germline V gene lookup returns CDR1 MNHEY and CDR2 SMNVEV (reference sequence). This CDR3 spans 13 amino acids. Trimming left V 4 bases short and J 9 bases short, with 16 bases between. CDR3 coding DNA: TGTGCCAGCAGTTCGCACCTCCGGAAGGGGCAGTACTTC. This sequence encodes CASSSHLRKGQYF.

There are a few counts of this clonotype. The chain links TRBV7-9 to TRBJ1-1; D call uncertain. Germline V lookup: CDR1 SEHNR, CDR2 FQNEAQ (reference sequence). Trimming removed 8 bases at V and 3 bases at J, with 13 bases between. The CDR3 covers 13 residues. The DNA for the CDR3 is TGTGCCAGCGGGCCCCTGTCGGACACTGAAGCTTTCTTT. Protein product: CASGPLSDTEAFF.

This clonotype was counted ten times or more. The chain recombines TRBV5-4 with TRBJ2-7; 8 bases match TRBD2. The germline V gene has CDR1 SGHNT and CDR2 YYREEE (reference sequence). The CDR3 loop spans 15 amino acids. V dropped 2 bases and J dropped 6; count of bases not matched to a gene: 10. CDR3 nucleotides: TGTGCCAGCAGCTTACTAGCGGACCTTCGGGGCGAGCAGTACTTC. This gives the protein CASSLLADLRGEQYF.

The chain joins TRBV7-2 to TRBJ2-1; 10 nucleotides line up with TRBD2. The CDR3 loop spans 13 amino acids. Trimming at V came to 8 bases and at J to 3 bases, leaving 1 base not matched to a gene. Germline-derived CDR1 and CDR2 are SGHTA and FQGNSA. The CDR3 loop reads CASRTSGYNEQFF. CDR3 in DNA: TGTGCCAGCCGGACTAGCGGCTACAATGAGCAGTTCTTC.

V gene TRBV5-5 combines with J gene TRBJ2-3; no reliable D call. The CDR3 extends over 16 amino acids. V lost 4 bases and J lost 0, with 15 bases in between. Looked up from germline, CDR1 is SGHKS and CDR2 is YYEKEE (reference sequence). In nucleotides, the CDR3 is TGTGCCAGCAGCCCTTGGATACTTGGAAGCACAGATACGCAGTATTTT. Amino acid sequence: CASSPWILGSTDTQYF.

This clonotype was observed a handful of times. V gene TRBV28 combines with J gene TRBJ1-5; D call uncertain. In germline, CDR1 is MDHEN, CDR2 SYDVKM. Trimming cost V 10 bases and J 7 bases, with 14 bases left between them. CDR3 length: 12 residues. CDR3 sequence reads: CATDPKRQPQHF. CDR3 coding DNA: TGTGCCACGGACCCAAAGCGCCAGCCCCAGCATTTT.

V usage is TRBV12-3 or TRBV12-4 and J usage is TRBJ1-4; D gene ambiguous. CDR3 length: 11 amino acids. V lost 7 bases and J 8 bases, leaving 8 bases between the germline ends. Here the CDR3 reads CASTLGEKLFF. The CDR3 DNA reads TGTGCCAGCACGCTGGGGGAAAAACTGTTTTTT.

This chain joins TRBV6-1 and TRBJ2-7; 8 bases match TRBD1. Germline-derived CDR1 and CDR2 are MNHNS and SASEGT. The trim removed 7 bases at V and 3 bases at J, leaving 5 bases unmatched. The CDR3 spans 13 residues. CDR3 coding DNA: TGTGCCAGCAAGCCAGGGGGCCGCTACGAGCAGTACTTC. Translated: CASKPGGRYEQYF.

This clonotype was observed many times. The V call is TRBV28, the J call TRBJ1-3; D unclear. The V gene lost 2 bases and the J gene lost 3 bases, with 17 bases spanning the gap. CDR1 and CDR2 (germline): MDHEN, SYDVKM. This CDR3 spans 17 amino acids. The CDR3 nucleotides are TGTGCCAGCAGTTTACCCGGCGCGGATGGTTTTGGAAACACCATATATTTT. Its protein is CASSLPGADGFGNTIYF.

The chain recombines TRBV28 with TRBJ2-7; D unclear. The V and J ends lost 5 bases and 2 bases respectively, with 13 bases between them. Germline loops: CDR1 MDHEN, CDR2 SYDVKM. This CDR3 has 14 residues. CDR3 in DNA: TGTGCCAGCAGTCCTCGACAACCTCCCTACGAGCAGTACTTC. Protein: CASSPRQPPYEQYF.

The chain links TRBV20-1 to TRBJ2-4; D not certain. The CDR3 covers 16 residues. Per germline, CDR1 DFQATT and CDR2 SNEGSKA (reference sequence). Trimming took off 1 base at V and 5 bases at J, with 18 bases between the two ends. CDR3 sequence (DNA): TGCAGTGCTAGAGCTCCTATGGTTCTTTGGGAAAACATTCAGTACTTC. Amino acids: CSARAPMVLWENIQYF.

This rearrangement joins TRBV3-1 to TRBJ2-2, with a weak D call TRBD2 (5 bases). Germline CDR1 reads LGHDT; CDR2 reads YNNKEL (reference sequence). The CDR3 has 16 amino acids. V was trimmed by 1 base and J by 2 bases, leaving 11 bases between them. The CDR3 nucleotides read TGTGCCAGCAGCCAAGGAGGCGGGCGAAACACCGGGGAGCTGTTTTTT. Amino acids: CASSQGGGRNTGELFF.

The chain has TRBV25-1 and TRBJ1-3, with TRBD1 identical over 9 bases. This CDR3 region has 14 residues. V dropped 7 bases and J dropped 4; count of bases not matched to a gene: 5. The V gene's germline CDR1 is MGHDK and CDR2 SYGVNS. CDR3 protein: CASTTGTGGNTIYF. The CDR3 DNA reads as TGTGCCAGCACTACCGGGACAGGGGGAAACACCATATATTTT.

This clonotype was counted a few times. The genes are TRBV14 and TRBJ2-3; 7 nucleotides match TRBD2. CDR3 length: 15 amino acids. V trimming: 6 bases; J trimming: 5 bases; junction bases outside the gene matches: 11. CDR1 is SGHDN, CDR2 FVKESK, per germline. In nucleotides, the CDR3 is TGTGCCAGCAGTCTTTATAAGGCTAGCGGAGATACGCAGTATTTT. This encodes CASSLYKASGDTQYF. The variable domain in full, completed from reference TRBV14 and TRBJ2-3, reads EAGVTQFPSHSVIEKGQTVTLRCDPISGHDNLYWYRRVMGKEIKFLLHFVKESKQDESGMPNNRFLAERTGGTYSTLKVQPAELEDSGVYFCASSLYKASGDTQYFGPGTRLTVL.

This clonotype came up a few times. The V call is TRBV28, the J call TRBJ2-2; 12 bases match TRBD2. The CDR3 covers 15 residues. Germline trimming cut 8 bases from V and 4 bases from J; bases unmatched to any gene: 5. In germline, CDR1 is MDHEN, CDR2 SYDVKM. CDR3 sequence: CASVGGLAGTGELFF. CDR3 DNA sequence: TGTGCCAGCGTTGGGGGACTAGCGGGCACCGGGGAGCTGTTTTTT.

This clonotype came up a few times. This chain connects TRBV10-3 to TRBJ1-1; 10 bases are shared with TRBD1. The J segment lost 12 bases and the V segment lost 5 bases, leaving 3 bases of the junction unmatched. The CDR3 runs to 11 residues. The germline gives CDR1 ENHRY, CDR2 SYGVKD. CDR3 residues: CAISPGQGTFF. The CDR3 DNA is TGTGCCATCAGTCCGGGACAGGGGACTTTCTTT.

This clonotype has just a few counts. The V gene is TRBV20-1, the J gene TRBJ2-7, with D possibly being TRBD2 (5 bases). The CDR3 is 11 residues long. The V and J ends lost 3 bases and 9 bases respectively, with 12 bases between them. Germline CDR1 and CDR2: DFQATT and SNEGSKA (reference sequence). CDR3 sequence reads: CSASWEMGQYF. CDR3 sequence (DNA): TGCAGTGCTAGTTGGGAGATGGGGCAGTACTTC.

This clonotype was observed many times. This chain uses TRBV7-9 with TRBJ2-1; D is possibly TRBD1 or TRBD2 (5 bases each). This CDR3 spans 16 amino acids. V was cut by 3 bases and J by 7 bases, with 19 bases left in between. From germline, CDR1 is SEHNR and CDR2 FQNEAQ (reference sequence). The CDR3 region is CASSLAPGLGVNEQFF. CDR3 DNA sequence: TGTGCCAGCAGCTTGGCCCCGGGATTAGGGGTAAATGAGCAGTTCTTC.

This clonotype was observed a handful of times. The chain is built from TRBV29-1 and TRBJ2-7, with D possibly being TRBD1 (5 bases). CDR1 is SQVTM and CDR2 is ANQGSEA in the germline V gene. Trimming took 2 bases from V and 5 from J, leaving 7 bases between them. The CDR3 is made up of 11 amino acids. The CDR3 sequence: CSVEMGHEQYF. The CDR3 DNA reads TGCAGCGTTGAAATGGGGCACGAGCAGTACTTC.

This clonotype was recorded many times. V is TRBV27 and J is TRBJ1-2; D unclear. Deletions cut 2 bases from V and 2 bases from J, with 6 bases between. CDR3 length equals 13 residues. Germline V gene data show CDR1 as MNHEY and CDR2 as SMNVEV (reference sequence). This CDR3 reads CASSLGLNYGYTF. As DNA, the CDR3 is TGTGCCAGCAGTTTAGGGCTGAACTATGGCTACACCTTC.